These 13 T cell receptor beta chains share one sample of origin, sequenced in a study of blood T cell repertoires in COVID-19. The assay was immunoSEQ multiplex PCR, and TCRdb's table has in-frame clones only and misses some. The table lists 95,000 to 150,000 clones, about 81% of them singletons. Sequencing was done on a sample of peripheral blood. Source of these receptors: a man aged 30 to 39 with COVID-19, enrolled during active disease.

The CDR3 nucleotides are TGTGCCAGCAGACGGTATGGCTACACCTTC. This gives the protein CASRRYGYTF. V is TRBV28 and J is TRBJ1-2; D not resolved. In germline, CDR1 is MDHEN, CDR2 SYDVKM. The CDR3 loop spans 10 amino acids. V was cut by 6 bases and J by 5 bases, with 4 bases left in between.

This chain uses TRBV5-1 with TRBJ1-1, with TRBD1 as a possible D gene (6 bases). Per the germline V gene, CDR1 is SGHRS and CDR2 is YFSETQ. CDR3 length: 11 residues. Trimming removed 5 bases from V and 8 bases from J, with 10 bases in between. The CDR3, as DNA: TGCGCCAGCAGGAACAGGGACGAAGCTTTCTTT. Translated, it gives CASRNRDEAFF.

This chain uses TRBV9 with TRBJ1-4; D perhaps matches TRBD1 (5 bases). The CDR3 covers 15 residues. Trimming shortened V by 3 bases and J by 11 bases, and 20 bases separated the two germline ends. Germline-derived CDR1 and CDR2 are SGDLS and YYNGEE. The chain's CDR3 is CASSARAGDPGKLFF. CDR3 sequence (DNA): TGTGCCAGCAGCGCGAGGGCGGGGGATCCGGGGAAACTGTTTTTT. Combining the CDR3 with reference TRBV9 and TRBJ1-4 gives the whole variable domain DSGVTQTPKHLITATGQRVTLRCSPRSGDLSVYWYQQSLDQGLQFLIQYYNGEERAKGNILERFSAQQFPDLHSELNLSSLELGDSALYFCASSARAGDPGKLFFGSGTQLSVL.

This chain uses TRBV11-3 with TRBJ2-5; D perhaps matches TRBD1 (6 bases). Trimming took 5 bases from V and 0 from J, leaving 13 bases between them. Germline-derived CDR1 and CDR2 are SGHNT and YENEEA. The CDR3 consists of 15 residues. The CDR3 DNA sequence: TGTGCCAGCAGCCCGAGGGACAATGACCAAGAGACCCAGTACTTC. It yields the protein CASSPRDNDQETQYF. The full variable domain, with the rest looked up from reference TRBV11-3 and TRBJ2-5, is EAGVVQSPRYKIIEKKQPVAFWCNPISGHNTLYWYLQNLGQGPELLIRYENEEAVDDSQLPKDRFSAERLKGVDSTLKIQPAELGDSAVYLCASSPRDNDQETQYFGPGTRLLVL.

With regard to this clone: This sample also contains other DNA sequences that code for the same CDR3. This chain links TRBV28 with TRBJ2-7; no clear D. The CDR3 extends over 11 amino acids. Per the germline V gene, CDR1 is MDHEN and CDR2 is SYDVKM. The V end lost 6 bases, the J end lost 4 bases, and 7 bases lay between the germline ends. The CDR3 here is CASSPAYEQYF. The CDR3 nucleotides read TGTGCCAGCAGCCCAGCGTACGAGCAGTACTTC.

The J gene is TRBJ1-2, the V gene TRBV19, with a possible D match to TRBD1 (5 bases). Trimming removed 8 bases from V and 7 bases from J, with 20 bases in between. Germline V gene data show CDR1 as LNHDA and CDR2 as SQIVND (reference sequence). The CDR3 runs 14 residues. The CDR3 DNA is TGTGCCAGTCAGACAGTTTGGGAATTTGGTGGCTACACCTTC. The encoded protein is CASQTVWEFGGYTF. Complete variable domain (other parts from reference TRBV19 and TRBJ1-2): DGGITQSPKYLFRKEGQNVTLSCEQNLNHDAMYWYRQDPGQGLRLIYYSQIVNDFQKGDIAEGYSVSREKKESFPLTVTSAQKNPTAFYLCASQTVWEFGGYTFGSGTRLTVV.

The genes are TRBV19 and TRBJ2-1; D is perhaps TRBD1 (5 bases). This CDR3 is 14 amino acids long. V lost 1 base and J 13 bases, leaving 17 bases between the germline ends. The germline V gene has CDR1 LNHDA and CDR2 SQIVND (reference sequence). The CDR3 region has the DNA TGTGCCAGTAGTATAGGGACACCCAGTAGTGGTCAGTTCTTC. Its protein is CASSIGTPSSGQFF.

The genes are TRBV12-3 or TRBV12-4 and TRBJ2-2, with TRBD2 matching 9 bases. Trimming removed 10 bases from V and 6 bases from J; junction bases left unmatched: 6. CDR3 length: 13 amino acids. CDR3 protein: CANKREAAGELFF. The CDR3, as DNA: TGTGCCAACAAGCGGGAGGCTGCCGGGGAGCTGTTTTTT.

The chain joins TRBV6-5 to TRBJ1-1; D is possibly TRBD1 (6 bases). In germline, CDR1 is MNHEY, CDR2 SVGAGI. V dropped 7 bases and J dropped 4 bases, with 13 bases sitting between them. The CDR3 totals 13 residues. In DNA form, the CDR3 reads TGTGCCAGCACTCTGGGACAAGGCACTGAAGCTTTCTTT. Translation gives CASTLGQGTEAFF.

This sequence joins TRBV15 and TRBJ1-5; TRBD1 might be the D (5 bases). The CDR3 runs to 17 residues. Germline V gene sequence: CDR1 LNHNV, CDR2 YYDKDF (reference sequence). The V gene lost 3 bases and the J gene lost 7 bases, with 22 bases spanning the gap. The CDR3 coding sequence is TGTGCCACCAGCAGTACCCTCTTAGACCAGGGAGGGCAGCCCCAGCATTTT. This sequence encodes CATSSTLLDQGGQPQHF.

The rearrangement uses TRBV29-1 and TRBJ1-2; D may be TRBD1 (5 bases). V dropped 6 bases and J dropped 4 bases, with 15 bases sitting between them. Per the germline V gene, CDR1 is SQVTM and CDR2 is ANQGSEA. This CDR3 comprises 13 residues. The CDR3 bases are TGCAGCGTGGGACTCCCTCGGAGCTATGGCTACACCTTC. Protein: CSVGLPRSYGYTF.

The rearrangement links TRBV5-5 to TRBJ1-5, with D hard to call. With 0 bases removed from V and 3 bases from J, the gap between germline ends came to 10 bases. The V gene's germline CDR1 is SGHKS and CDR2 YYEKEE (reference sequence). This CDR3 region has 15 residues. CDR3 nucleotide sequence: TGTGCCAGCAGCTTGGAGGGAGGGCCCAATCAGCCCCAGCATTTT. This encodes CASSLEGGPNQPQHF. The whole variable domain, remainder taken from reference TRBV5-5 and TRBJ1-5, is DAGVTQSPTHLIKTRGQQVTLRCSPISGHKSVSWYQQVLGQGPQFIFQYYEKEERGRGNFPDRFSARQFPNYSSELNVNALLLGDSALYLCASSLEGGPNQPQHFGDGTRLSIL.

This chain connects TRBV25-1 to TRBJ1-5, with TRBD1 matching over 9 bases. Germline CDR1 and CDR2: MGHDK and SYGVNS. V dropped 2 bases and J dropped 0; count of bases not matched to a gene: 5. This CDR3 is 17 amino acids long. The CDR3 loop reads CASSEGGTGLSNQPQHF. CDR3 coding DNA: TGTGCCAGCAGTGAAGGTGGGACAGGGCTTAGCAATCAGCCCCAGCATTTT.